This TCR beta chain appears in the sequencing data of a study of radiotherapy plus CTLA-4 blockade in lung cancer. About the study: Approximately 18% of patients responded objectively, and about 32% achieved disease control. Findings and limits, study-wide: Blood-borne expansion of tumor-derived TCR clones followed radiotherapy plus ipilimumab. According to reports, early shifts in blood T cell clones, alongside interferon-beta, forecast response most accurately.

Patients in the study, people with chemo-refractory metastatic non-small-cell lung cancer, received focal radiation plus ipilimumab CTLA-4 blockade. Regarding this clone: The target antigen is unknown.

The data were produced by immunoSEQ multiplex PCR, yet TCRdb's version contains in-frame clones alone and is incomplete. Among roughly 93,000 clones listed, approximately 85% were seen once. The material sequenced was peripheral blood, taken from a patient treated with radiotherapy plus ipilimumab. The sequence was collected from a human donor with non-small cell lung cancer who had a partial response to radiotherapy plus ipilimumab.

The CDR3 is CAISPGQTRFFYEQYF. CDR3 bases: TGTGCCATCAGCCCGGGACAGACTAGGTTTTTCTACGAGCAGTACTTC. The J gene is TRBJ2-7, the V gene TRBV10-3; D perhaps matches TRBD1 (7 bases). The CDR3 is made up of 16 amino acids. V lost 6 bases and J lost 3, with 21 bases in between. Germline V gene lookup returns CDR1 ENHRY and CDR2 SYGVKD.